This T cell receptor (beta chain) was obtained from a study of CXCR3-negative and CXCR3-positive naive CD8 T cells. The germline V gene encodes CDR1 LGHNA and CDR2 YNFKEQ. This CDR3 is 17 amino acids long. With UMI labels, 5' RACE was used to prepare the TRB cDNA libraries. TCRdb reworked the 5' RACE reads into one entry per CDR3 protein, no DNA. Listed are more than 45,000 distinct CDR3 sequences; more than 0.35% falls within the top ten. The V call is TRBV4-2, the J call TRBJ1-5. This TCR was sampled from a human donor in good health. Some clones in this sample may be carry-over from other donors' samples. Sample: naive CXCR3- CD8+ T cells from blood. This sample's subset: CD45RO-CCR7+CD27+CD95- naive CD8+ T cells lacking CXCR3 (TNR3-). The chain's CDR3 is CASSQGLYGTSNQPQHF.